This TCR beta chain was captured in a study of shared clonotypes between healthy human individuals. As concerns this clone: The antigen remains undetermined.

The table came from immunoSEQ multiplex PCR; TCRdb's copy has only in-frame clones and leaves some out. The sample has about 2.1 million clones, 85% to 95% seen once; the top ten hold under 2%. The CDR3 covers 18 residues. CDR1 and CDR2 (germline): LGHNA, YSLEER. The junction had 11 bases not matched to a gene; V was cut back by 2 bases and J by 6 bases. CD45RO negativity and positive selection for CCR7 defined naive CD8 cells, a population that excluded terminally differentiated effector memory CD45RA+ cells. General study results and limits: The diversity represented, both genetic and in exposure history, was limited by few donors.

The chain joins TRBV4-3 to TRBJ2-1; 12 bases align to TRBD2. This clonotype originated in a man aged 18 to 35 in good health. Some clones in this sample may be carry-over from other donors' samples. The specimen sequenced was naive CD8+ T cells from PBMCs. Here the CDR3 reads CASSQPTGLAGPANEQFF. The CDR3 bases are TGCGCCAGCAGCCAACCTACTGGACTAGCGGGACCAGCCAATGAGCAGTTCTTC.